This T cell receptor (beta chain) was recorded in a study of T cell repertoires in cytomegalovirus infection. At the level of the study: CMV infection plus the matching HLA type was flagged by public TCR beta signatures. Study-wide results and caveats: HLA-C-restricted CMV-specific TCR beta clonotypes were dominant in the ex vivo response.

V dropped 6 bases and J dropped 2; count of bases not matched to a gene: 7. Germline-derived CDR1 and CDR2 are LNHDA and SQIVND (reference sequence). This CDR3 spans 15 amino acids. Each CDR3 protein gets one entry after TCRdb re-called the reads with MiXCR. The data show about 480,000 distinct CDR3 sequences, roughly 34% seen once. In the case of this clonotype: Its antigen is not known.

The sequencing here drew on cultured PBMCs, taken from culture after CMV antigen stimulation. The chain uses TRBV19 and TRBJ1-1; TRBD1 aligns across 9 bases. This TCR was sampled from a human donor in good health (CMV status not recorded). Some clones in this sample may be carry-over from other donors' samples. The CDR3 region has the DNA TGTGCCAGTAGCGAACAGGGGGCCGGTAACACTGAAGCTTTCTTT. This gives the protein CASSEQGAGNTEAFF.